This is a list of T cell receptor beta chains from one sample in a study of naive and memory T cell subsets. TCRdb reprocessed the UMI-ligation and nested PCR reads with MiXCR, giving one entry per CDR3 protein. The sample contains roughly 80,000 distinct CDR3 sequences, over 8.5% of which appear only once. The sequenced sample consisted of naive CD8+ T cells from blood. The receptors stem from a human donor in good health. CDR3s include the opening cysteine and the closing phenylalanine or tryptophan. A D gene is named only where the DNA matches it firmly. The size entry is marked missing in some rows and otherwise reads once, few, many or a size class.

clone size | J gene | V gene | D gene | CDR3 protein | CDR3 DNA
few | TRBJ2-6 | TRBV7-8 | . | CASSLIRASTGANVLTF | TGTGCCAGCAGCTTGATCAGGGCGAGCACTGGGGCCAACGTCCTGACTTTC
. | TRBJ2-7 | TRBV6-2/TRBV6-3 | . | CASSPNGGYAYEQYF | TGTGCCAGCAGCCCAAACGGAGGGTATGCCTACGAGCAGTACTTC
few | TRBJ1-1 | TRBV27 | . | CASRPDKLNTEAFF | TGTGCCAGCAGGCCCGACAAACTGAACACTGAAGCTTTCTTT
many | TRBJ2-3 | TRBV28 | . | CASSLRDRGDTQYF | TGTGCCAGCAGTTTACGCGACAGAGGGGATACGCAGTATTTT
few | TRBJ2-1 | TRBV20-1 | . | CSADREASGKGGYEQFF | TGCAGTGCTGACAGGGAGGCTAGCGGAAAAGGAGGCTATGAGCAGTTCTTC
many | TRBJ2-1 | TRBV9 | . | CASSVEPGASYNEQFF | TGTGCCAGCAGCGTAGAACCGGGGGCCTCCTACAATGAGCAGTTCTTC
few | TRBJ1-5 | TRBV6-6 | TRBD1 | CASSYDRGFNQPQHF | TGTGCCAGCAGTTACGACAGGGGGTTCAATCAGCCCCAGCATTTT
. | TRBJ2-1 | TRBV4-1 | . | CASSRKDAEPAGNEQFF | TGCGCCAGCAGCCGGAAAGACGCGGAGCCAGCAGGCAATGAGCAGTTCTTC
few | TRBJ2-7 | TRBV5-1 | TRBD1 | CASSLRQGYYEQYF | TGCGCCAGCAGCTTAAGACAGGGTTACTACGAGCAGTACTTC
few | TRBJ2-7 | TRBV6-2/TRBV6-3 | . | CASSYPTYEQYF | TGTGCCAGCAGCTACCCGACCTACGAGCAGTACTTC
few | TRBJ2-3 | TRBV7-6 | TRBD1 | CASSFRDRTTDTQYF | TGTGCCAGCAGCTTCCGGGACAGGACAACAGATACGCAGTATTTT
many | TRBJ1-1 | TRBV3-1 | . | CASSLSPGANTEAFF | TGTGCCAGCAGCTTATCCCCAGGGGCGAACACTGAAGCTTTCTTT
few | TRBJ2-7 | TRBV6-2/TRBV6-3 | TRBD1 | CASSPSTGGLSYEQYF | TGTGCCAGCAGTCCCTCGACAGGGGGCCTCTCCTACGAGCAGTACTTC
. | TRBJ2-3 | TRBV12-3/TRBV12-4 | . | CASSFPAGEITDTQYF | TGTGCCAGCAGTTTCCCCGCAGGAGAAATCACAGATACGCAGTATTTT
many | TRBJ2-7 | TRBV10-3 | TRBD2 | CAISETSGRVYEQYF | TGTGCCATCAGTGAGACTAGCGGGAGAGTATACGAGCAGTACTTC
. | TRBJ2-1 | TRBV28 | TRBD2 | CASSFPGGSSYNEQFF | TGTGCCAGCAGTTTTCCGGGCGGGAGTTCATACAATGAGCAGTTCTTC
many | TRBJ1-5 | TRBV5-1 | . | CASSLAGNQPQHF | TGCGCCAGCAGCTTGGCCGGGAATCAGCCCCAGCATTTT
. | TRBJ2-1 | TRBV12-5 | TRBD2 | CASATGRVEQFF | TGTGCTAGTGCCACTGGGAGGGTTGAGCAGTTCTTC
. | TRBJ2-7 | TRBV20-1 | . | CSARAKSSYEQYF | TGCAGTGCACGGGCCAAAAGCTCCTACGAGCAGTACTTC
few | TRBJ2-7 | TRBV27 | TRBD2 | CASSLSPTGGPHEQYF | TGTGCCAGCAGTCTGAGCCCCACGGGAGGGCCCCACGAGCAGTACTTC
many | TRBJ2-1 | TRBV12-3/TRBV12-4 | TRBD2 | CASSLLAGAYEQFF | TGTGCCAGCAGTTTACTAGCGGGAGCCTATGAGCAGTTCTTC
. | TRBJ1-1 | TRBV7-9 | . | CASSFGLMNTEAFF | TGTGCCAGCAGCTTCGGCCTCATGAACACTGAAGCTTTCTTT
few | TRBJ2-3 | TRBV12-5 | TRBD1 | CASGPKGIGQAFTDTQYF | TGTGCTAGTGGCCCGAAGGGGATTGGACAGGCCTTCACAGATACGCAGTATTTT
. | TRBJ2-1 | TRBV7-2 | TRBD2 | CASSYPGGVDEQFF | TGTGCCAGCAGCTACCCGGGAGGAGTAGATGAGCAGTTCTTC
. | TRBJ2-1 | TRBV12-3/TRBV12-4 | . | CASSSGRSIHEQFF | TGTGCCAGCAGTTCCGGGCGCTCGATACATGAGCAGTTCTTC
few | TRBJ2-1 | TRBV11-2 | TRBD2 | CASSLPSGSALNEQFF | TGTGCCAGCAGCCTTCCTAGCGGGAGTGCGTTGAATGAGCAGTTCTTC
many | TRBJ2-7 | TRBV29-1 | . | CSVELGGVSYEQYF | TGCAGCGTTGAACTTGGCGGGGTCTCCTACGAGCAGTACTTC
few | TRBJ2-5 | TRBV6-2/TRBV6-3 | . | CATHHYETQYF | TGTGCCACTCACCACTACGAGACCCAGTACTTC
. | TRBJ2-1 | TRBV6-2/TRBV6-3 | . | CASSYYWGDEQFF | TGTGCCAGCAGTTACTATTGGGGGGATGAGCAGTTCTTC
many | TRBJ2-7 | TRBV9 | TRBD2 | CASSVDGLAGYEQYF | TGTGCCAGCAGCGTAGATGGACTAGCGGGGTACGAGCAGTACTTC
many | TRBJ2-3 | TRBV7-9 | TRBD2 | CASSLPGLAGEESTDTQYF | TGTGCCAGCAGCCTCCCGGGACTAGCGGGAGAGGAGAGCACAGATACGCAGTATTTT
few | TRBJ2-5 | TRBV11-2 | . | CASSLRVGETQYF | TGTGCCAGCAGCTTAAGGGTCGGGGAGACCCAGTACTTC
many | TRBJ2-1 | TRBV7-6 | . | CASSLRSVVTSNEQFF | TGTGCCAGCAGCTTGCGTTCGGTTGTAACCTCCAATGAGCAGTTCTTC
. | TRBJ1-1 | TRBV28 | . | CASSFVTSPEAFF | TGTGCCAGCAGTTTCGTTACCAGTCCCGAAGCTTTCTTT
. | TRBJ2-7 | TRBV27 | TRBD2 | CASGTSLYEQYF | TGTGCCAGCGGGACTAGTCTCTATGAGCAGTACTTC
. | TRBJ2-3 | TRBV9 | . | CASQPGSGKDTQYF | TGTGCCAGCCAGCCCGGGAGTGGAAAAGATACGCAGTATTTT
few | TRBJ1-1 | TRBV6-2/TRBV6-3 | . | CASSYSWNTEAFF | TGTGCCAGCAGTTACTCTTGGAACACTGAAGCTTTCTTT
many | TRBJ2-1 | TRBV20-1 | . | CSARGQGGNEQFF | TGCAGTGCTAGAGGCCAGGGTGGTAATGAGCAGTTCTTC
few | TRBJ2-4 | TRBV30 | TRBD2 | CAWRDTGLGGNIQYF | TGTGCCTGGAGGGACACGGGACTAGGCGGAAACATTCAGTACTTC
many | TRBJ1-4 | TRBV28 | TRBD1 | CASSLDRGPGKLFF | TGTGCCAGCAGTTTAGACAGGGGGCCAGGAAAACTGTTTTTT
. | TRBJ2-3 | TRBV6-1 | . | CASSEQGWADTQYF | TGTGCCAGCAGTGAACAGGGGTGGGCAGATACGCAGTATTTT
. | TRBJ1-1 | TRBV5-5 | . | CASSLWNTEAFF | TGTGCCAGCAGCTTGTGGAACACTGAAGCTTTCTTT
many | TRBJ2-1 | TRBV20-1 | . | CSARDQRQARYNEQFF | TGCAGTGCTAGAGACCAAAGACAGGCAAGATACAATGAGCAGTTCTTC
. | TRBJ1-1 | TRBV6-1 | . | CASSTSRPVNTEAFF | TGTGCCAGCAGTACTTCCCGGCCCGTGAACACTGAAGCTTTCTTT
few | TRBJ1-6 | TRBV2 | . | CASRTPGLNSPLHF | TGTGCCAGCAGGACCCCGGGACTTAATTCACCCCTCCACTTT
few | TRBJ1-1 | TRBV3-1 | TRBD1 | CASSLAPRGPGTEAFF | TGTGCCAGCAGCCTTGCGCCCAGGGGGCCTGGTACTGAAGCTTTCTTT
few | TRBJ2-1 | TRBV7-9 | TRBD2 | CASSLPGGSSYNEQFF | TGTGCCAGCAGCTTACCCGGGGGGAGCTCCTACAATGAGCAGTTCTTC
. | TRBJ2-7 | TRBV10-2 | TRBD1 | CASSETRQGEQYF | TGCGCCAGCAGTGAGACCCGACAGGGAGAGCAGTACTTC
. | TRBJ2-1 | TRBV12-3/TRBV12-4 | . | CASSIRDKQFF | TGTGCCAGCAGTATCCGGGACAAGCAGTTCTTC
many | TRBJ2-3 | TRBV27 | . | CASSLARVRFSDTQYF | TGTGCCAGCAGTTTAGCCCGGGTGAGGTTTTCTGATACGCAGTATTTT
. | TRBJ1-1 | TRBV7-9 | . | CASTIKNTEAFF | TGTGCCAGCACGATCAAGAACACTGAAGCTTTCTTT
many | TRBJ2-6 | TRBV6-5 | . | CASSSPTNLVSGANVLTF | TGTGCCAGCAGTTCCCCGACTAATCTGGTCTCTGGGGCCAACGTCCTGACTTTC
. | TRBJ2-7 | TRBV2 | TRBD1 | CASLGTVYEQYF | TGTGCCAGCCTTGGGACAGTCTACGAGCAGTACTTC
few | TRBJ2-7 | TRBV3-1 | . | CASSQGPGVYEQYF | TGTGCCAGCAGCCAAGGGCCGGGAGTGTACGAGCAGTACTTC
many | TRBJ2-5 | TRBV6-6 | . | CASSYGDGTQYF | TGTGCCAGCAGTTACGGCGATGGGACCCAGTACTTC
. | TRBJ2-7 | TRBV6-5 | TRBD2 | CASSLGTRAEEQYF | TGTGCCAGCAGTTTGGGGACTAGAGCTGAGGAGCAGTACTTC
few | TRBJ2-7 | TRBV7-9 | TRBD2 | CASTSPRGGPVSYEQYF | TGTGCCAGCACCTCTCCGCGCGGGGGGCCCGTTTCCTACGAGCAGTACTTC
. | TRBJ2-7 | TRBV30 | TRBD1 | CAWNFLTGQSYEQYF | TGTGCCTGGAACTTTTTGACGGGACAGAGCTACGAGCAGTACTTC